This T cell receptor (beta chain) was sequenced for a study of T cell responses to AZD1222 COVID-19 vaccine. The overall study: Whether given at about 4 or about 12 weeks, second doses were pooled.

In this sample, this clone turned up once. What it binds is not known. Study outcomes and limitations: Clonal diversity was possibly underestimated; the donors were predominantly white British and more often female.

This CDR3 region has 16 residues. The V end was cut by 5 bases, the J end by 1 base, with 17 bases between. The V gene's germline CDR1 is SGHAT and CDR2 FQNNGV. Produced via immunoSEQ multiplex PCR; TCRdb's table is partial and in-frame only. Of about 120,000 clones listed, roughly nine tenths were seen once; the top ten hold 9.8%. The clonotype was recovered from an adult in good health. Sequencing was performed on peripheral blood, taken on day 0 of AZD1222 vaccination. This chain joins TRBV11-2 and TRBJ1-1, with unresolved D. CDR3 sequence reads: CASSLPQAGSNTEAFF. In DNA form, the CDR3 reads TGTGCCAGCAGCCTTCCTCAGGCGGGGTCGAACACTGAAGCTTTCTTT.